This T cell receptor beta chain emerged from a study of T cell changes during pregnancy in multiple sclerosis (dated by TCRdb to 2018 to 2020). In terms of the full investigation: The study examined how the T cell repertoire changed over the course of pregnancy in women with multiple sclerosis.

The germline ends are 4 bases apart after V is trimmed by 2 bases and J by 4 bases. Reading the germline V gene (reference sequence) gives CDR1 SEHNR and CDR2 FQNEAQ. There are 12 amino acids in the CDR3, from cysteine to phenylalanine inclusive. CDR3 DNA is the only sequence kept; it has 36 bases, read in frame from the first base. Libraries came from the immunoSEQ multiplex PCR assay. Imported from immuneACCESS, the table was reduced by TCRdb to in-frame sequences with V and J called. These copies leave out some clones; in studies compared against another copy, an unresolved V gene accounts for under half, and the cause of the remainder is not known. Counted in this sample were about 68,000 clones; about 90% of them appeared once. The leading ten clones occupy about 0.92% of the sample. Regarding this clone: What antigen it recognizes has not been identified. The record has no base qualities; no much larger clone is one base away. Other DNA sequences within the sample encode an identical CDR3.

The chain is encoded by TRBV7-9 joined to TRBJ2-3, with no D gene named confidently. The input for sequencing was peripheral blood, taken in the second trimester of pregnancy. This TCR was recovered from a female donor with multiple sclerosis, enrolled in a pregnancy study. The sequenced DNA: TGTGCCAGCAGCTTACTACCAGATACGCAGTATTTT. This translates into CASSLLPDTQYF.